A single sample gave rise to the 6 T cell receptor beta chains below, sequenced in a study of CD8 T cells in ankylosing spondylitis. TCRdb reanalysed the 5' RACE reads using MiXCR and keeps one entry per CDR3 protein. Altogether 200,000 to 250,000 distinct CDR3 sequences are present, roughly 24% being singletons, with the ten largest covering more than 6.5%. The sample was blood, either unsorted or a sorted T cell fraction (not recorded which). The receptors shown here come from a male donor with ankylosing spondylitis or in good health (not recorded which).

The table lists this clonotype with many counts. The chain has TRBV6-4 and TRBJ2-3, with D perhaps being TRBD1 or TRBD2 (5 bases each). Between the trimmed V and J ends, which lost 8 bases and 2 bases, there was a span of 11 bases. The CDR3 runs to 13 residues. Per germline, CDR1 MRHNA and CDR2 SNTAGT. The CDR3 loop reads CASGAGHTDTQYF. In nucleotides, the CDR3 is TGTGCCAGCGGGGCGGGCCACACAGATACGCAGTATTTT.

The chain carries TRBV29-1 and TRBJ2-1; 8 nucleotides align to TRBD1. CDR3 length equals 12 residues. Germline V gene lookup returns CDR1 SQVTM and CDR2 ANQGSEA. The V gene end was trimmed by 7 bases and the J gene end by 6 bases; junction bases not matched to a gene: 5. The CDR3 nucleotides read TGCAGCGGCGACAGGGGTGGCAATGAGCAGTTCTTC. It translates to CSGDRGGNEQFF.

Concerning this clonotype: With a much larger clone just one base away, this may be a read error. The chain has TRBV15 and TRBJ2-5; D could derive from TRBD1 or TRBD2 (5 bases each). Germline V gives CDR1 LNHNV, CDR2 YYDKDF (reference sequence). Trimming shortened V by 5 bases and J by 3 bases, and 10 bases separated the two germline ends. This CDR3 spans 13 amino acids. The CDR3 coding sequence is TGTGCCACCAGCCGGGGCACAAAAGAGACCCAGTACTTC. Translating it yields CATSRGTKETQYF.

This clonotype was found many times. This chain joins TRBV14 and TRBJ2-5; 8 bases align to TRBD2. J lost 5 bases, V lost 0 bases, and 14 bases had no gene match. Per germline, CDR1 SGHDN and CDR2 FVKESK. This CDR3 has 18 amino acids. DNA for the CDR3: TGTGCCAGCAGCCAAGATTACCAGGCGGGAGGATATATGGAGACCCAGTACTTC. This sequence encodes CASSQDYQAGGYMETQYF.

V is TRBV29-1 and J is TRBJ2-7; D is possibly TRBD1 (5 bases). V was shortened by 3 bases and J by 3 bases, with 9 bases between the two germline ends. Germline V gene data show CDR1 as SQVTM and CDR2 as ANQGSEA. This CDR3 is built from 12 residues. The CDR3 region has the DNA TGCAGCGTTGAGGGGCCGAGCTACGAGCAGTACTTC. Protein sequence: CSVEGPSYEQYF.

This clonotype came up many times. As DNA, the CDR3 is TGTGCTAGTGTCTCGTACGGCGGGGGGGCGGTGTACGAGCAGTACTTC. This gives the protein CASVSYGGGAVYEQYF. The chain combines TRBV12-5 with TRBJ2-7, with 9 bases identical to TRBD2. This CDR3 spans 16 amino acids. Germline values: CDR1 LGHNT, CDR2 FRNRAP. With 7 bases clipped from V and 4 bases from J, the junction kept 14 bases outside the gene matches.